This TCR beta chain was profiled in a study of blood T cell repertoires in COVID-19. Study information: Acute-phase and convalescent COVID-19 samples originated in the United States, Italy and Spain. From T cells, B-cell-depleted T cells, or PBMCs came the material, which was cDNA or gDNA.

Deletions cut 8 bases from V and 9 bases from J, with 24 bases between. This CDR3 contains 15 residues. The germline gives CDR1 MDHEN, CDR2 SYDVKM. Per the original methods: Quantification of nucleated cells was approximated via reference gene primer amplification. Generated by immunoSEQ multiplex PCR, the TCRdb table keeps only in-frame clones and is missing some. From that table come the V and J calls and clone size; the DNA was used to work out D and trimming. The data show around 190,000 clones, roughly 84% seen once. This clonotype originated in a human donor in a cohort sampled during active COVID-19. The material sequenced was peripheral blood. The rearrangement joins TRBV28 to TRBJ2-3; D might be TRBD1 (6 bases). The CDR3 DNA follows: TGTGCCAGCTCCCCTTTCGGAACAGGGCAATACACGCAGTATTTT. It specifies CASSPFGTGQYTQYF. Together with reference TRBV28 and TRBJ2-3, the CDR3 gives the full variable domain: DVKVTQSSRYLVKRTGEKVFLECVQDMDHENMFWYRQDPGLGLRLIYFSYDVKMKEKGDIPEGYSVSREKKERFSLILESASTNQTSMYLCASSPFGTGQYTQYFGPGTRLTVL.